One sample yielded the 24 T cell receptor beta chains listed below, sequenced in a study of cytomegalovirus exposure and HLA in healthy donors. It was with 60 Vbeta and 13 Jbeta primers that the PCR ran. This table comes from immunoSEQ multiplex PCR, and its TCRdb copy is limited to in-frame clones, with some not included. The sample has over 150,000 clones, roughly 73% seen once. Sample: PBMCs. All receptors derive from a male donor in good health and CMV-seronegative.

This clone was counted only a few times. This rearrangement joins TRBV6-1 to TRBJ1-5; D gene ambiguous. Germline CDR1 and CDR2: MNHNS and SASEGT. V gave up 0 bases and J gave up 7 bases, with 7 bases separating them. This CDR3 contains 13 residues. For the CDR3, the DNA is TGTGCCAGCAGTGAAGCGAGGGCCCAGCCCCAGCATTTT. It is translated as CASSEARAQPQHF.

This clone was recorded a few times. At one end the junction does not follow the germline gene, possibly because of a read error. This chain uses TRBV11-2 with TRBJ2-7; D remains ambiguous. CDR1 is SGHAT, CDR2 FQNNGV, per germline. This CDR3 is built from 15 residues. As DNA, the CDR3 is TGCGCCAGCAGCCCGACCCGAGGTTTCGGTGGGGAGCAGTACTTC. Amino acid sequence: CASSPTRGFGGEQYF.

This CDR3 reads CASSTTGVGANVLTF. CDR3 in DNA: TGTGCCAGTAGTACTACCGGGGTTGGGGCCAACGTCCTGACTTTC. The rearrangement joins TRBV19 to TRBJ2-6; the D gene is possibly TRBD2 (5 bases). The CDR3 sequence is 15 residues long. V lost 4 bases and J 3 bases, leaving 10 bases between the germline ends. Germline CDR1 and CDR2: LNHDA and SQIVND (reference sequence).

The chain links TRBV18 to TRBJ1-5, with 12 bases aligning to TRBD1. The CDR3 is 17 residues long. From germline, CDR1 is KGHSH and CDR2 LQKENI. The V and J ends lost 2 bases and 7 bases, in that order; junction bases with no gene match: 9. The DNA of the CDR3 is TGTGCCAGCTCACCAGTCGGGACAGGGGGCGCGAGGCAGCCCCAGCATTTT. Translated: CASSPVGTGGARQPQHF.

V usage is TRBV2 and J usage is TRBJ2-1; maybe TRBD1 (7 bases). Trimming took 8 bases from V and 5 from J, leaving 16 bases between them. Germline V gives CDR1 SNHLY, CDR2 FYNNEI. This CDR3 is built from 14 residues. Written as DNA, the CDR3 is TGTGCCAGCCCTGCGGGACAGACAAACAATGAGCAGTTCTTC. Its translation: CASPAGQTNNEQFF.

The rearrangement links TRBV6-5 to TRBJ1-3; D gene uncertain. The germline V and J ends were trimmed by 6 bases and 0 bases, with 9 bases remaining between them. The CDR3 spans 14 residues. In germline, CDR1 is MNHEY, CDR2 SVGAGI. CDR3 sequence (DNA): TGTGCCAGCAGCCCAGATCCCTCTGGAAACACCATATATTTT. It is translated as CASSPDPSGNTIYF.

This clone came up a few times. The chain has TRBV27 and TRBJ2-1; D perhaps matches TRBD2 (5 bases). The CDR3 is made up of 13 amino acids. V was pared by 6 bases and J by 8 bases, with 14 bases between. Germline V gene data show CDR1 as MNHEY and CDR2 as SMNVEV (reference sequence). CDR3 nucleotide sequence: TGTGCCAGCAGGAGTACTAGTGGCTATGAGCAGTTCTTC. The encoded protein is CASRSTSGYEQFF.

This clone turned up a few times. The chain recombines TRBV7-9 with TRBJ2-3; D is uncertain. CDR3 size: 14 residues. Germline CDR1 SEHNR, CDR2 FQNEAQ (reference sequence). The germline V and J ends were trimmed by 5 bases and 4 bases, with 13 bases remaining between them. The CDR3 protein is CASSPLSSPDTQYF. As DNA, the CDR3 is TGTGCCAGCAGCCCCCTAAGTTCTCCAGATACGCAGTATTTT.

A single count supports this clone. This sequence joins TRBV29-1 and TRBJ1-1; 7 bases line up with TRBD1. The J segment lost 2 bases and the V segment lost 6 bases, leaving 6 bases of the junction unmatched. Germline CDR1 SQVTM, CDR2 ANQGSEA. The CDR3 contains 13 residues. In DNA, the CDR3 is TGCAGCGTAACGGGACAGTCAAACACTGAAGCTTTCTTT. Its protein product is CSVTGQSNTEAFF.

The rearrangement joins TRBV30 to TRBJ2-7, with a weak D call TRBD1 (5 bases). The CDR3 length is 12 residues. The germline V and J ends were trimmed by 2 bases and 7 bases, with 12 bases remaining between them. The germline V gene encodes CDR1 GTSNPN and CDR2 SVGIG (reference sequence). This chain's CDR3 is CAWSPGFWEQYF. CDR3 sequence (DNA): TGTGCCTGGAGTCCAGGGTTCTGGGAGCAGTACTTC.

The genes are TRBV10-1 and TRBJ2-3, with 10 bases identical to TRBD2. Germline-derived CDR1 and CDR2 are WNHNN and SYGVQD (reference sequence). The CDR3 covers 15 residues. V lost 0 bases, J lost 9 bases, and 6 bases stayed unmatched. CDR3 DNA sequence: TGCGCCAGCAGTGAGTCACCAGCGGGGGGGCAAACGCAGTATTTT. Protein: CASSESPAGGQTQYF.

Written as DNA, the CDR3 is TGTGCCAGCAGTGAACCGGGACTAGCGGCCAATGAGCAGTTCTTC. It specifies CASSEPGLAANEQFF. V gene TRBV25-1 combines with J gene TRBJ2-1, with 11 bases aligning to TRBD2. CDR3 size: 15 residues. The germline CDR1 and CDR2 sequences are MGHDK and SYGVNS. The J segment lost 6 bases and the V segment lost 2 bases, leaving 3 bases of the junction unmatched. The entire variable domain, with the rest obtained from reference TRBV25-1 and TRBJ2-1, is as follows: EADIYQTPRYLVIGTGKKITLECSQTMGHDKMYWYQQDPGMELHLIHYSYGVNSTEKGDLSSESTVSRIRTEHFPLTLESARPSHTSQYLCASSEPGLAANEQFFGPGTRLTVL.

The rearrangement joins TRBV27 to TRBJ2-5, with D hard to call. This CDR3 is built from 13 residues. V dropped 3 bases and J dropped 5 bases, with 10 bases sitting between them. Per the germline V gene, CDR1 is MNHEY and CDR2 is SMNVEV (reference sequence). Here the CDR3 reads CASSLARTETQYF. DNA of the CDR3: TGTGCCAGCAGTTTGGCCCGAACGGAGACCCAGTACTTC.

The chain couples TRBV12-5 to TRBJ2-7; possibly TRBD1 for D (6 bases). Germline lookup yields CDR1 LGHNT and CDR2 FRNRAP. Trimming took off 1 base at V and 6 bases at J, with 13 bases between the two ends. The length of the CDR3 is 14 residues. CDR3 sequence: CASGLDRVGSEQYF. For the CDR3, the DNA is TGTGCTAGTGGTTTGGACAGGGTAGGTTCCGAGCAGTACTTC. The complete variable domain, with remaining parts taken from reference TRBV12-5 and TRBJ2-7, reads DARVTQTPRHKVTEMGQEVTMRCQPILGHNTVFWYRQTMMQGLELLAYFRNRAPLDDSGMPKDRFSAEMPDATLATLKIQPSEPRDSAVYFCASGLDRVGSEQYFGPGTRLTVT.

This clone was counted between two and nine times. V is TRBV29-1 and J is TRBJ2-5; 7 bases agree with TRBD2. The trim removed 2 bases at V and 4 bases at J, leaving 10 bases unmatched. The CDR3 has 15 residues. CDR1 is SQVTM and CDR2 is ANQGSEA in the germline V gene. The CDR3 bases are TGCAGCGTTGAATCCCGGACTAGGGGTCGAGAGACCCAGTACTTC. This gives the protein CSVESRTRGRETQYF.

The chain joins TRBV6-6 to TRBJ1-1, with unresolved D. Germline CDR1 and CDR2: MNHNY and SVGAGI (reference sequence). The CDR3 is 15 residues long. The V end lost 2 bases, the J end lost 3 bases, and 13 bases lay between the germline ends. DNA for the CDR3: TGTGCCAGCAGTTACACCGTCAGGCGGGACACTGAAGCTTTCTTT. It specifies CASSYTVRRDTEAFF.

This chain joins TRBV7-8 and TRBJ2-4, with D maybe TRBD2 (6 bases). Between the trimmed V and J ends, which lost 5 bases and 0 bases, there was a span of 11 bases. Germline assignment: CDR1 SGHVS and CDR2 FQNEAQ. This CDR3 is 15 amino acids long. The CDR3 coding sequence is TGTGCCAGCAGCACTTCGGGACTAGCCAAAAACATTCAGTACTTC. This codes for CASSTSGLAKNIQYF.

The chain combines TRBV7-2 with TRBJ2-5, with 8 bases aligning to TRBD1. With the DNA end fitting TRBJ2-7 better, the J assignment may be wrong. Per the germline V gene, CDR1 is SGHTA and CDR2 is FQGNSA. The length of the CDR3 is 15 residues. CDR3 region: CASSRTGPSSYEQYF. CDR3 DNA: TGTGCCAGCAGCCGGACAGGGCCCAGCTCCTACGAGCAGTACTTC.

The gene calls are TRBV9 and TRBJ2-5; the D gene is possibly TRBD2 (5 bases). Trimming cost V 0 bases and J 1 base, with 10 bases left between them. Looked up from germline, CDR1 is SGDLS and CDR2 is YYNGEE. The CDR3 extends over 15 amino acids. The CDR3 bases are TGTGCCAGCAGCGTAGGTGGGGAGCCCCAAGAGACCCAGTACTTC. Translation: CASSVGGEPQETQYF.

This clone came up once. CDR3 protein: CASSEGFRSGRKETQYF. For the CDR3, the DNA is TGTGCCAGCAGTGAAGGGTTTAGGAGCGGGAGGAAGGAGACCCAGTACTTC. The chain has TRBV25-1 and TRBJ2-5; 9 bases fit TRBD2. The CDR3 contains 17 residues. The germline V gene has CDR1 MGHDK and CDR2 SYGVNS. V was clipped by 2 bases and J by 5 bases; unmatched bases: 12.

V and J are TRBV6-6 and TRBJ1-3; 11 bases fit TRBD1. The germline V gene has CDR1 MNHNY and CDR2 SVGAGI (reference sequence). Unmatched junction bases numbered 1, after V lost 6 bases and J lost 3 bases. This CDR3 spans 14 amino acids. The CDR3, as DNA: TGTGCCAGCAGCGGGACAGGGGGTGGAAACACCATATATTTT. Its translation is CASSGTGGGNTIYF.

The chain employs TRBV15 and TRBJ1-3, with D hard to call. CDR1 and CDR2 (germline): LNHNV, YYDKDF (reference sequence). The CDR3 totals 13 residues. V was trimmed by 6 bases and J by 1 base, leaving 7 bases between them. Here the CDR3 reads CATSAESGNTIYF. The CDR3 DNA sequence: TGTGCCACCAGTGCAGAATCTGGAAACACCATATATTTT.

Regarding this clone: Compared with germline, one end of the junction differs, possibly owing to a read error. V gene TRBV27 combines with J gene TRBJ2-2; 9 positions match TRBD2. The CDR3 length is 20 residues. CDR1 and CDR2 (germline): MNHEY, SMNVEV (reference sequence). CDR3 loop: CASSLLWEAGGRANAGELFF. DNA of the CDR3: TGTGCCAGCAGTTTGCTCTGGGAAGCGGGAGGAAGAGCGAACGCCGGGGAGCTGTTTTTT.

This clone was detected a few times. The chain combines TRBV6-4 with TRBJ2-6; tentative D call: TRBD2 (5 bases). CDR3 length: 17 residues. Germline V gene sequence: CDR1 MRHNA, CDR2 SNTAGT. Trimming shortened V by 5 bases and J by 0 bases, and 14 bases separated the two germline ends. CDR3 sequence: CASSYEGSHSGANVLTF. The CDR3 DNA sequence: TGTGCCAGCAGTTACGAGGGCTCCCACTCTGGGGCCAACGTCCTGACTTTC.